This T cell receptor (beta chain) was obtained from a study of PD-1 blockade in classical Hodgkin lymphoma (dated by TCRdb to the early 2020s). Study-wide context: A peripheral blood immune signature of response to PD-1 blockade in classical Hodgkin lymphoma was defined using TCR beta sequencing and CyTOF.

This clone was seen once. Its cognate antigen has yet to be identified. Per-base qualities were not stored, and no clone one base away is much larger. Overall study outcomes, separate from this receptor: The study was limited to a single clinical trial cohort, and causes of repertoire differences, possibly disease activity or prior therapy, remained undefined. Newly diagnosed patients were reported to have lower baseline TCR diversity than healthy donors, and relapsed/refractory patients were reported to have lower baseline TCR diversity still.

The germline V gene yields SNHLY for CDR1 and FYNNEI for CDR2. From the cysteine through the phenylalanine, the CDR3 covers 13 amino acids. The retained sequence is limited to the CDR3, 39 bases, with the frame set at the first base. Trimming removed 6 bases from V and 2 bases from J, leaving 9 bases between the germline ends. Genomic DNA was isolated using the Qiagen DNeasy kit from unsorted PBMCs as well as from negatively selected CD4+ and CD8+ fractions. Using primers that anneal to V and J segments, immunoSEQ multiplex PCR amplified the TCR beta CDR3 regions. Amplification bias was minimized using a synthetic immune receptor repertoire, and residual bias was removed computationally after sequencing. The authors processed their data as follows. Custom Python scripts were used to quantify repertoire diversity as the Shannon entropy index. The unsorted, CD4+ and CD8+ repertoires were each analyzed separately, with the exception of combined analyses, where CD4+ and CD8+ sequences were merged in silico. This immuneACCESS table, as held by TCRdb, lists in-frame sequences with V and J called but not all clones. Of the missing ones, under half trace to an unresolved V gene in checked studies; the others have no known cause. Clonal size and the V and J genes are those of that table, whereas D and trimming came from the DNA. Across this sample there are around 50,000 clones, with roughly 93% seen only once. The ten largest account for about 5.3% of the sample.

Sample time point, as interpreted from the label and publication: newly diagnosed, previously untreated cHL patient sample. PBMCs from patients with newly diagnosed, previously untreated classical Hodgkin lymphoma were sequenced as a comparison group for the relapsed/refractory trial patients. Peripheral blood was collected in 8 mL Vacutainer Cell Preparation Tubes, from which PBMCs were isolated by centrifugation and then cryopreserved. This receptor was taken from a human donor with classical Hodgkin lymphoma. The material sequenced was peripheral blood mononuclear cells (PBMCs). This sequence uses TRBV2 and TRBJ2-3; TRBD1 is a possible D gene, resting on 5 matching bases. The DNA reads as follows: TGTGCCAGCAGGACAGATAACACAGATACGCAGTATTTT. This yields the protein CASRTDNTDTQYF.